The TCR beta chain under discussion was sequenced for a study of monozygotic twins with inflammatory bowel disease. The CDR3 has 15 amino acids. Germline V gene lookup returns CDR1 MGHRA and CDR2 YSYEKL. As to this clonotype: Its matching antigen is unknown.

There were roughly 3.5 ug of total RNA used for each TCR library. A 6-nucleotide sample barcode was carried by the UMIs, which template switching added. TCRdb re-called the 5' RACE reads and catalogs CDR3 proteins one per entry, DNA excluded. This table lists some 200,000 distinct CDR3 sequences. Points from the study as a whole: Compared with healthy co-twins, IBD patients showed reduced TCRbeta repertoire diversity by inverse Simpson. Clonotype overlap with others was lower in IBD patients than in healthy twins, a difference that was greatest with disease activity.

The sample taken for sequencing was blood. This chain connects TRBV4-1 to TRBJ2-5; TCRdb's assignment of TRBD2 cannot be checked, as there is no DNA. This receptor was identified in a human donor with ulcerative colitis or Crohn's disease, or a healthy co-twin of an affected twin (not recorded which). CDR3 in amino acids: CASRSTGLAGETQYF.